These T cell receptor beta chains were read from a single sample in a study of T-cell memory formation after mild COVID-19. TCRdb redid the calling of the 5' RACE reads with MiXCR, one entry per CDR3 protein. The sample consists of about 150,000 distinct CDR3 sequences, roughly a quarter of them appearing once. The sample taken for sequencing was PBMCs or a T cell subset sorted from them (not recorded which). The receptors derive from an adult woman who had mild COVID-19 (a few samples of this study predate the infection). Cell type and time point are not known. The CDR3 runs from the conserved cysteine through the conserved F or W. The order of the fields is clone size, J gene, D gene, V gene, CDR3 protein, CDR3 DNA. The D gene is left open where the match is weak. Clone size is not always given. Where it is, it says once, few, many or a class for expanded clones.

few,TRBJ2-3,TRBD1,TRBV11-1,CASSPARGFSTDTQYF,TGTGCCAGCAGCCCCGCCAGGGGGTTCAGCACAGATACGCAGTATTTT
NA,TRBJ1-1,NA,TRBV7-2,CASSPLIDSTEAFF,TGTGCCAGCAGCCCCCTGATTGACAGCACTGAAGCTTTCTTT
NA,TRBJ1-5,NA,TRBV7-2,CASSLVLYSNQPQHF,TGTGCCAGCAGCTTAGTTCTTTATAGCAATCAGCCCCAGCATTTT
few,TRBJ2-7,TRBD1,TRBV4-1,CASSHVRIGWGTGTYEQYF,TGCGCCAGCAGCCACGTTAGGATCGGTTGGGGGACAGGGACGTACGAGCAGTACTTC
few,TRBJ2-2,TRBD1,TRBV7-9,CVPDRDGGELFF,TGTGTCCCGGACAGGGATGGCGGGGAGCTGTTTTTT
NA,TRBJ2-7,NA,TRBV21-1,CASIIQRDYEQYF,TGTGCCAGCATTATACAGCGGGATTACGAGCAGTACTTC
few,TRBJ2-1,TRBD1,TRBV29-1,CSVDPRGQGINNEQFF,TGCAGCGTCGACCCCCGGGGACAGGGGATCAACAATGAGCAGTTCTTC
NA,TRBJ2-3,TRBD2,TRBV9,CASSASSGGSDTQYF,TGTGCCAGCAGCGCCTCTAGCGGGGGGTCAGATACGCAGTATTTT
NA,TRBJ2-4,NA,TRBV21-1,CASSKGGQGRFLAKNIQYF,TGTGCCAGCAGCAAAGGAGGACAGGGACGATTTCTAGCCAAAAACATTCAGTACTTC
NA,TRBJ1-1,NA,TRBV7-3,CASSFSRLRDGRNTEAFF,TGTGCCAGCAGCTTTTCTCGGCTCCGGGACGGAAGGAACACTGAAGCTTTCTTT
NA,TRBJ2-3,NA,TRBV24-1,CATSVGGSSTDTQYF,TGTGCCACCAGTGTTGGAGGGTCTAGCACAGATACGCAGTATTTT
few,TRBJ2-7,TRBD1,TRBV12-3/TRBV12-4,CASSKDRDYEQYF,TGTGCCAGCAGTAAGGACAGGGACTACGAGCAGTACTTC
NA,TRBJ1-5,NA,TRBV7-6,CASSRLGSNQPQHF,TGTGCCAGCAGCAGACTGGGGAGCAATCAGCCCCAGCATTTT
NA,TRBJ2-2,NA,TRBV5-5,CASSWEPSYVNTGELFF,TGTGCCAGCAGCTGGGAACCTAGCTACGTGAACACCGGGGAGCTGTTTTTT
few,TRBJ1-6,NA,TRBV15,CATSHGGGRGSPLHF,TGTGCCACCAGTCACGGGGGAGGACGCGGTTCACCCCTCCACTTT
few,TRBJ2-7,NA,TRBV7-9,CASSLVRNYEQYF,TGTGCCAGCAGCTTAGTGCGGAACTACGAGCAGTACTTC
few,TRBJ2-7,TRBD1,TRBV12-3/TRBV12-4,CASSSTGQDPDEQYF,TGTGCCAGCAGTTCGACGGGACAGGATCCCGACGAGCAGTACTTC
NA,TRBJ2-5,TRBD2,TRBV7-2,CASSSYLTSGNQETQYF,TGTGCCAGCAGCTCTTACCTGACTAGCGGGAACCAAGAGACCCAGTACTTC
few,TRBJ2-1,NA,TRBV7-3,CASSLNGASYNEQFF,TGTGCCAGCAGCTTAAACGGCGCCTCCTACAATGAGCAGTTCTTC
NA,TRBJ2-7,TRBD1,TRBV6-5,CASSYSMGQVSYEQYF,TGTGCCAGCAGTTACTCGATGGGACAGGTCTCCTACGAGCAGTACTTC
few,TRBJ2-2,NA,TRBV6-4,CASSAQGGNGELFF,TGTGCCAGCAGTGCCCAGGGAGGTAACGGGGAGCTGTTTTTT
few,TRBJ2-7,NA,TRBV24-1,CATSDASYEQYF,TGTGCCACCAGTGACGCGTCCTACGAGCAGTACTTC
many,TRBJ2-7,NA,TRBV11-3,CASSWDNAYEQYF,TGTGCCAGCAGCTGGGACAATGCCTACGAGCAGTACTTC
NA,TRBJ1-2,NA,TRBV6-5,CASSSPDDFGYTF,TGTGCCAGCAGTTCACCGGACGATTTTGGCTACACCTTC
NA,TRBJ2-1,TRBD2,TRBV2,CAGFPGLAGVKGYNEQFF,TGTGCCGGGTTTCCGGGACTAGCGGGAGTTAAGGGGTACAATGAGCAGTTCTTC
few,TRBJ2-1,NA,TRBV21-1,CASSKEGTSGSLNYEQFF,TGTGCCAGCAGCAAAGAAGGTACTAGCGGGAGTCTAAACTATGAGCAGTTCTTC
few,TRBJ2-1,TRBD2,TRBV15,CATSRDGAGASYNEQFF,TGTGCCACCAGCAGAGACGGAGCGGGAGCCTCCTACAATGAGCAGTTCTTC
NA,TRBJ1-4,TRBD1,TRBV6-5,CASSLTGTGEKLFF,TGTGCCAGCAGCCTCACCGGGACAGGGGAGAAACTGTTTTTT
few,TRBJ2-7,NA,TRBV4-1,CASGDMGRYEQYF,TGCGCCAGCGGGGACATGGGCCGCTACGAGCAGTACTTC
NA,TRBJ2-7,TRBD1,TRBV27,CASSLTPSRDRAYEQYF,TGTGCCAGCAGTCTAACCCCCTCCCGGGACAGGGCCTACGAGCAGTACTTC
NA,TRBJ1-6,NA,TRBV4-3,CASSQGPASSYNSPLHF,TGCGCCAGCAGCCAAGGGCCCGCAAGCTCCTATAATTCACCCCTCCACTTT
NA,TRBJ2-5,TRBD1,TRBV20-1,CSARQETGNFLETQYF,TGCAGTGCTAGGCAAGAGACAGGGAATTTCTTAGAGACCCAGTACTTC
few,TRBJ2-7,TRBD2,TRBV4-3,CASSQGTSETYEQYF,TGCGCCAGCAGCCAAGGGACTAGCGAGACCTACGAGCAGTACTTC
few,TRBJ1-1,TRBD1,TRBV12-3/TRBV12-4,CASRGTGGTEAFF,TGTGCCAGCAGGGGGACAGGGGGGACTGAAGCTTTCTTT
NA,TRBJ2-1,NA,TRBV27,CASSPSGGTDNEQFF,TGTGCCAGCAGTCCGTCTGGGGGGACAGACAATGAGCAGTTCTTC
few,TRBJ2-2,NA,TRBV20-1,CSASGPNTGELFF,TGCAGTGCTAGTGGACCGAACACCGGGGAGCTGTTTTTT
many,TRBJ2-7,NA,TRBV7-9,CASRSGQPYEQYF,TGTGCCAGCAGGTCGGGACAACCCTACGAGCAGTACTTC
NA,TRBJ1-4,NA,TRBV7-6,CASSRLGEKLFF,TGTGCCAGCAGCCGGCTGGGTGAAAAACTGTTTTTT
NA,TRBJ2-1,NA,TRBV5-1,CASSPWTGQTGGSYNEQFF,TGCGCCAGCAGCCCCTGGACAGGGCAGACGGGGGGGTCCTACAATGAGCAGTTCTTC
NA,TRBJ2-5,NA,TRBV11-3,CASSSRRPEKTQYF,TGTGCCAGCAGCTCTCGTCGGCCCGAGAAGACCCAGTACTTC
few,TRBJ2-7,TRBD1,TRBV9,CASSPSSGTGHSYEQYF,TGTGCCAGCAGCCCGTCCTCCGGGACAGGCCATTCCTACGAGCAGTACTTC
NA,TRBJ2-1,TRBD1,TRBV12-3/TRBV12-4,CASSLQTGDNNEQFF,TGTGCCAGCAGTTTACAGACAGGGGATAACAATGAGCAGTTCTTC
NA,TRBJ2-2,TRBD1,TRBV12-3/TRBV12-4,CASSFQTGYDGELFF,TGTGCCAGCAGTTTTCAGACAGGGTATGACGGGGAGCTGTTTTTT
NA,TRBJ2-1,TRBD2,TRBV7-9,CASSPPTGGKNNEQFF,TGTGCCAGCAGCCCACCCACCGGGGGGAAAAACAATGAGCAGTTCTTC